This T cell receptor beta chain was captured in a study of blood T cell repertoires in COVID-19. Overall study: COVID-19 samples collected from the United States, Italy and Spain covered acute and convalescent phases. Sources were T cells, B-cell-depleted T cells, or PBMCs; the material itself was cDNA or gDNA.

In the authors' methods: Researchers report that nucleated cell counts were estimated from reference gene primer amplification. Method: immunoSEQ multiplex PCR; TCRdb's copy keeps in-frame clones and lacks some. V and J calls and clone size are as listed in that table; D and trimming were resolved from the DNA. The table lists over 45,000 clones, over 85% of them singletons. A remark on this clone: This is likely a read error, given that the CDR3 carries no conserved phenylalanine or tryptophan at its end. It is unclear where the CDR3 begins or ends on the DNA, so no DNA is shown, and the CDR3 is as TCRdb lists it.

The receptor's source is a woman over 75 with acute or convalescent COVID-19. Sequencing input: peripheral blood.

The CDR3 sequence is CASSLAGDRPIFL. This chain joins TRBV5-1 and TRBJ2-7; TRBD1 reflects the table's D call only, with no check against the DNA. Inclusive of both ends, the CDR3 amounts to 13 amino acids. From germline, CDR1 is SGHRS and CDR2 YFSETQ.